A selection of T cell receptor beta chains follows, all from one sample in a study of Graves' ophthalmopathy and Graves' hyperthyroidism. TCRdb ran MiXCR on the multiplex PCR reads and lists one entry per CDR3 protein. The data show about 740,000 distinct CDR3 sequences, 35% to 50% seen once. The specimen sequenced was peripheral blood. These receptors were taken from an adult man with Graves' ophthalmopathy. The CDR3 runs from the conserved cysteine through the conserved F or W. Size is omitted from some rows. Given values are once, few, many or a class for expanded clones.

abundance,v_gene,CDR3aa
few,TRBV2,CASTVRAGQTGELFF
many,TRBV2,CASSGGGGRNTEAFF
many,TRBV29-1,CSVDPGQGPYEQYF
many,TRBV7-9,CASSLGPSNTEAFF
few,TRBV25-1,CASSDTYSPLHF
-,TRBV7-3,CASSSERNQQETQYF
few,TRBV2,CASSGGWGTGNLEETQYF
-,TRBV2,CASSSQTGRGEQYF
few,TRBV2,CASKNRDSSYNSPLHF
few,TRBV7-9,CASSSGSGAPQPQHF
few,TRBV20-1,CSASAEIYEQYF